The clone carrying this TCR beta chain was seen only a few times. The antigen is not known. Using its own MiXCR run on the 5' RACE reads, TCRdb lists one record per CDR3 protein. The sample holds over 500,000 distinct CDR3 sequences, about 20% seen once. The data are from a study of identical twins. The germline V gene encodes CDR1 MNHEY and CDR2 SVGEGT. V was pared by 4 bases and J by 9 bases, with 13 bases of the junction left unmatched. This CDR3 has 16 residues. Regarding the study as a whole: When twins shared out-of-frame alpha sequences, those sequences had excess low generation probability.

The same specimen was also included in a second study, on T cells expressing NK-cell markers. As that study records: Seven sequenced donors out of eight were HCMV-seropositive, one seronegative. Roughly 6 of the donors carried dominant NKG2C+ clonotypes that took up 1.0-7.0% of their CD8+ T cells. It remained uncertain whether the expanded NKG2C+ T cell clones were specific for HCMV antigens.

The source material was CD4+ T cells sorted from blood. The genes are TRBV6-2 or TRBV6-3 and TRBJ2-2; 8 nucleotides match TRBD1. This clonotype was sampled from a woman aged 18-30 years in good health. The CDR3 nucleotides are TGTGCCAGCAGTTCGACCTTCGGACAGGGACGCAGGGAGCTGTTTTTT. Its translation is CASSSTFGQGRRELFF.